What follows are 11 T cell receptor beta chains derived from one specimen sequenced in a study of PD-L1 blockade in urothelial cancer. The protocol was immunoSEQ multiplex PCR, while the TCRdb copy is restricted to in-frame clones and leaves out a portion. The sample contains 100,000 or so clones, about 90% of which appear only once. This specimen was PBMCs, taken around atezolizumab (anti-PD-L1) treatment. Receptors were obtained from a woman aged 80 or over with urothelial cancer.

The CDR3 here is CASSAGTSGRADTQYF. For the CDR3, the DNA is TGTGCCAGCAGCGCCGGGACTAGCGGGAGAGCAGATACGCAGTATTTT. This chain joins TRBV9 and TRBJ2-3; 14 nucleotides align to TRBD2. Germline assignment: CDR1 SGDLS and CDR2 YYNGEE. J gave up 4 bases and V 3 bases, and 4 bases lay outside the gene matches. The CDR3 runs to 16 residues.

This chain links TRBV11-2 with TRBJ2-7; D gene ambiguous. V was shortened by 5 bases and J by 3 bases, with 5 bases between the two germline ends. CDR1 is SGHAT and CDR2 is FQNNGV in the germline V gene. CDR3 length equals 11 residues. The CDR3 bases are TGTGCCAGCAGCCGGTTCTACGAGCAGTACTTC. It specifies CASSRFYEQYF.

The DNA of the CDR3 is TGTGCCAGCAGCGTCGGGACAGGGGGGTGGTTCGATGAGCAGTTCTTC. Residues: CASSVGTGGWFDEQFF. The chain joins TRBV9 to TRBJ2-1; 11 bases fit TRBD1. V shed 2 bases and J 8 bases; nucleotides not matched to a gene: 9. This CDR3 has 16 residues. CDR1 is SGDLS and CDR2 is YYNGEE in the germline V gene.

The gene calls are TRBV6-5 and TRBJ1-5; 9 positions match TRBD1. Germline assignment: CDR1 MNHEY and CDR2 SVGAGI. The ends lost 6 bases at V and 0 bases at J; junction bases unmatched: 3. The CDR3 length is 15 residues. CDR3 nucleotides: TGTGCCAGCAGGACAGGGGGAAGTAGCAATCAGCCCCAGCATTTT. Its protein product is CASRTGGSSNQPQHF.

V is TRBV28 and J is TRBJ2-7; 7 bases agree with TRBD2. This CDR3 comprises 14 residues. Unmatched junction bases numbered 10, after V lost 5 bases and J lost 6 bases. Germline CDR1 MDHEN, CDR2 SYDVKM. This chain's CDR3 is CASSLPGRASEQYF. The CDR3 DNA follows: TGTGCCAGCAGTCTCCCGGGGAGGGCAAGCGAGCAGTACTTC.

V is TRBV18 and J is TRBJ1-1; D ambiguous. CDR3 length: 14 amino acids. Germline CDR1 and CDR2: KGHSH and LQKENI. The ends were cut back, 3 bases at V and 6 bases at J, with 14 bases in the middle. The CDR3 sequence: CASSPGEGRAEAFF. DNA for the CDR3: TGTGCCAGCTCACCCGGGGAGGGCCGGGCTGAAGCTTTCTTT.

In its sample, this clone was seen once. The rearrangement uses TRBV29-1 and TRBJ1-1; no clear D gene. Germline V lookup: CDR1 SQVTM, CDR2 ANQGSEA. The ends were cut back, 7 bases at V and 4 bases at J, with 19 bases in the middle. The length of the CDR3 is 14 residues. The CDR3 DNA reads TGCAGCGCAGTCGACGACCCGGGGTCCACTGAAGCTTTCTTT. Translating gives CSAVDDPGSTEAFF.

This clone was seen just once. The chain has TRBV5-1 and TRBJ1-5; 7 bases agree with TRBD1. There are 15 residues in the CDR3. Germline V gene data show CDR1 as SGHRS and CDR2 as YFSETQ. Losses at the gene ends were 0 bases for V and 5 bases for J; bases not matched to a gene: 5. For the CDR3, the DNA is TGCGCCAGCAGCTTGGAGGGGGCGACTTATCAGCCCCAGCATTTT. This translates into CASSLEGATYQPQHF.

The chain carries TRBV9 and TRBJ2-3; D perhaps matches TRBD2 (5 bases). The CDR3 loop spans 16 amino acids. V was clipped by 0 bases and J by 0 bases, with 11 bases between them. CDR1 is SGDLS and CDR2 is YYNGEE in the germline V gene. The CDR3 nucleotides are TGTGCCAGCAGCGTAGAGGCTAGCCAAAGCACAGATACGCAGTATTTT. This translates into CASSVEASQSTDTQYF.

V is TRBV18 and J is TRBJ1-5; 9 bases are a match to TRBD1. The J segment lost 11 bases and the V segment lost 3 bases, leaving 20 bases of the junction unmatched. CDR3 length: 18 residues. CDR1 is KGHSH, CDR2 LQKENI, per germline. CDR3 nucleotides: TGTGCCAGCTCACCCATCTTCACAGGGGGCGACCCCTCCACGTCCCAGCATTTT. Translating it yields CASSPIFTGGDPSTSQHF. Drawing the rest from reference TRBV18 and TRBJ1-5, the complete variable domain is NAGVMQNPRHLVRRRGQEARLRCSPMKGHSHVYWYRQLPEEGLKFMVYLQKENIIDESGMPKERFSAEFPKEGPSILRIQQVVRGDSAAYFCASSPIFTGGDPSTSQHFGDGTRLSIL.

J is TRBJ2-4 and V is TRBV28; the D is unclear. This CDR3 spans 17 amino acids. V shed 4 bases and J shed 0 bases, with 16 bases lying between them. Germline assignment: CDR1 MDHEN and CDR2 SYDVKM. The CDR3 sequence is CASSSVARVLAKNIQYF. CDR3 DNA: TGTGCCAGCAGTTCGGTCGCCCGCGTTCTAGCCAAAAACATTCAGTACTTC. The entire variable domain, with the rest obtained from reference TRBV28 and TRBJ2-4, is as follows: DVKVTQSSRYLVKRTGEKVFLECVQDMDHENMFWYRQDPGLGLRLIYFSYDVKMKEKGDIPEGYSVSREKKERFSLILESASTNQTSMYLCASSSVARVLAKNIQYFGAGTRLSVL.